This is a list of T cell receptor beta chains from one sample in a study of Ad26.COV2.S vaccination and SARS-CoV-2 variants. Generated by immunoSEQ multiplex PCR, the TCRdb table keeps only in-frame clones and is missing some. Among about 410,000 clones listed, 70% to 90% were seen once. The sequences come from peripheral blood, collected in a trial of Ad26.COV2.S vaccine versus placebo. The receptors come from a person aged 18-60 years who received the Ad26.COV2.S COVID-19 vaccine or a placebo. The conserved cysteine and the conserved F or W are not part of the CDR3 here.

cdr3_aa	v_call	j_call
ASRSGGRSWTQY	TRBV13	TRBJ2-5
ASSNRGRLLTYEQY	TRBV19	TRBJ2-7
ASSPGGQIYGYT	TRBV18	TRBJ1-2
ASSQDFWDREPEQY	TRBV4-2	TRBJ2-7
ALPRGARNYGYT	TRBV2	TRBJ1-2
AWSVWRGEGAEAF	TRBV30	TRBJ1-1
ASSPGTSGVAVQETQY	TRBV5-1	TRBJ2-5
ASSLASSGGDTQY	TRBV5-8	TRBJ2-3
ASSRGGADTQY	TRBV10-1	TRBJ2-3
ASSEPGQLKKQY	TRBV25-1	TRBJ2-7
ASSLAEGRNTIY	TRBV7-9	TRBJ1-3
ASSLFTGMNEKLF	TRBV28	TRBJ1-4
ASSLERGRDTQY	TRBV5-1	TRBJ2-3
ASNLGNEQF	TRBV19	TRBJ2-1
ASSPGPYEQY	TRBV9	TRBJ2-7
ASSQESVQPQH	TRBV3-1/TRBV3-2	TRBJ1-5
ASSLNSRGIGELF	TRBV5-1	TRBJ2-2
ASSPGGITNEKLF	TRBV28	TRBJ1-4
ASSLVGASYNEQF	TRBV7-2	TRBJ2-1
ASRAQGTQPQH	TRBV6-5	TRBJ1-5
ASSLRWGADTQY	TRBV5-6	TRBJ2-3
ASSQDSGGEKLF	TRBV4-1	TRBJ1-4
ASTPPTQETQY	TRBV5-5	TRBJ2-5
AWSAYPWTPSNYGYT	TRBV30	TRBJ1-2
ASSPPNGVDRGQAEAF	TRBV18	TRBJ1-1
ASTEDRLYEQY	TRBV2	TRBJ2-7
ASSLNNEQF	TRBV7-9	TRBJ2-1
ASSPARDTQY	TRBV11-2	TRBJ2-3
AISLRPGTSGGALEQF	TRBV10-3	TRBJ2-1
ASSIGSAPRRY	TRBV19	TRBJ2-3
ASSLDPGTTGELF	TRBV5-1	TRBJ2-2
ASSFQGLSGNTIY	TRBV2	TRBJ1-3
ASSLDLGASYEQY	TRBV5-1	TRBJ2-7
ASSFEASGVGYT	TRBV7-2	TRBJ1-2
ASGAAGVGYGYT	TRBV7-9	TRBJ1-2
ASSPTAPVPVPEAF	TRBV18	TRBJ1-1
ASSLSGTGGYT	TRBV5-6	TRBJ1-2
ASSYHQGTNEKLF	TRBV6-5	TRBJ1-4
ASSYTGTDTQY	TRBV7-9	TRBJ2-3
ASRGQLNHEKLF	TRBV6-4	TRBJ1-4
ASKGTVSSYEQY	TRBV19	TRBJ2-7
ASSLVGGYEQY	TRBV11-2	TRBJ2-7
AAQGSVYEQY	TRBV10-3	TRBJ2-7
ASSLSWFRDNQPQH	TRBV7-8	TRBJ1-5
ASSPTGGVYGYT	TRBV6-5	TRBJ1-2
ASSQERGYEYNEQF	TRBV4-1	TRBJ2-1
ASSHGQGARETQY	TRBV7-2	TRBJ2-5
ASSVFTRRSSTDTQY	TRBV9	TRBJ2-3
ASRTTGGGLVNEQF	TRBV27	TRBJ2-1
ASSLWGRKSYEQY	TRBV7-9	TRBJ2-7
ASSSMTGGPDTQY	TRBV5-1	TRBJ2-3
ASSSSQGARSPLH	TRBV6-2/TRBV6-3	TRBJ1-6
ASSQLTGYNEQF	TRBV5-1	TRBJ2-1
ASSRSGGAYNEQF	TRBV11-2	TRBJ2-1
ASSLATGPGYGYT	TRBV5-1	TRBJ1-2
ASSSQGALSEKLF	TRBV5-5	TRBJ1-4
ASSLSRAGSSYEQY	TRBV5-5	TRBJ2-7
ASSHNRVVGETQY	TRBV27	TRBJ2-5
ASSQDIGGYNEQF	TRBV4-1	TRBJ2-1
ASRRSSGNTIY	TRBV7-2	TRBJ1-3